This T cell receptor beta chain was identified during a study of cytomegalovirus exposure and HLA in healthy donors. Study-wide points: Cytomegalovirus status, reportedly, was diagnosed with high specificity and sensitivity by the classifier. Specificity of three CMV-associated chains for CMV antigens was verified in vitro.

Researchers ran the PCR with 60 Vbeta and 13 Jbeta primers. Profiling relied on immunoSEQ multiplex PCR, and the TCRdb table lists in-frame clones only, not all of them. The sample carries 130,000 to 150,000 clones, over 80% recorded once. Concerning this clone itself: The target antigen is unknown.

The CDR3 runs to 15 residues. CDR1 is SGDLS and CDR2 is YYNGEE in the germline V gene. With V trimmed by 4 bases and J by 2 bases, 3 bases remained unmatched. The source is a woman in her thirties in good health and CMV-seronegative. V gene TRBV9 combines with J gene TRBJ2-3; 11 positions match TRBD2. Input material: PBMCs. The CDR3 here is CASSLAGGYTDTQYF. The CDR3 DNA follows: TGTGCCAGCAGCTTAGCGGGGGGGTACACAGATACGCAGTATTTT.